The rows below give T cell receptor beta chains drawn from one sample of a study of blood T cell repertoires in COVID-19. Sequenced by immunoSEQ multiplex PCR; TCRdb stores in-frame clones only, minus some. The sample lists over 100,000 clones; around nine tenths were seen once. Sequencing input: peripheral blood. The receptors were sampled from a man in his forties or fifties with acute or convalescent COVID-19. Each CDR3 is given with its conserved first and last residue. Fields, in order: J gene, clone size, V gene, D gene, CDR3 DNA, CDR3 protein. The D gene is left open where the match is weak. Clone size is shown for a subset of rows, as once, few, many or a class of expanded clone.

j_gene: TRBJ2-7; abundance: .; v_gene: TRBV3-1/TRBV3-2; d_gene: TRBD1; CDR3nt: TGTGCCAGCAGCCAAGGGCCCGGGACAGGGGAAGACGAGCAGTACTTC; CDR3aa: CASSQGPGTGEDEQYF
j_gene: TRBJ2-1; abundance: .; v_gene: TRBV30; d_gene: .; CDR3nt: TGTGCCTTTCCCCCCAGCGGGCCATACAATGAGCAGTTCTTC; CDR3aa: CAFPPSGPYNEQFF
j_gene: TRBJ2-2; abundance: .; v_gene: TRBV27; d_gene: TRBD2; CDR3nt: TGTGCCAGCAGTCCTACGTCCGCGGGACTAGTATTCGGGGAGCTGTTTTTT; CDR3aa: CASSPTSAGLVFGELFF
j_gene: TRBJ2-7; abundance: few; v_gene: TRBV5-6; d_gene: .; CDR3nt: TGTGCCAGCAGCTCGTCCATGTGGCGGGGTGTCTCCTACGAGCAGTACTTC; CDR3aa: CASSSSMWRGVSYEQYF
j_gene: TRBJ2-1; abundance: .; v_gene: TRBV3-1/TRBV3-2; d_gene: TRBD2; CDR3nt: TGTGCCAGCAGCCAACCCCGGGGACTAGCGGGAGTCAATGAGCAGTTCTTC; CDR3aa: CASSQPRGLAGVNEQFF
j_gene: TRBJ1-2; abundance: .; v_gene: TRBV7-2; d_gene: .; CDR3nt: TGTGCCAGCAGCTGGTCAGTTAACTATGGCTACACCTTC; CDR3aa: CASSWSVNYGYTF
j_gene: TRBJ2-1; abundance: .; v_gene: TRBV19; d_gene: TRBD2; CDR3nt: TGTGCCAGTAGTAATGCGGGAGTCACCTGGGCCAATGAGCAGTTCTTC; CDR3aa: CASSNAGVTWANEQFF
j_gene: TRBJ1-6; abundance: .; v_gene: TRBV27; d_gene: .; CDR3nt: TGTGCCAGCAGCCTCGGACAGAACTATAATTCACCCCTCCACTTT; CDR3aa: CASSLGQNYNSPLHF
j_gene: TRBJ1-5; abundance: .; v_gene: TRBV5-5; d_gene: .; CDR3nt: TGTGCCAGCAGCTTAGAGTCCAATCAGCCCCAGCATTTT; CDR3aa: CASSLESNQPQHF
j_gene: TRBJ2-2; abundance: .; v_gene: TRBV9; d_gene: .; CDR3nt: TGTGCCAGCAGCGTAGCTCAGGGGACCGGGGAGCTGTTTTTT; CDR3aa: CASSVAQGTGELFF
j_gene: TRBJ2-5; abundance: .; v_gene: TRBV25-1; d_gene: TRBD2; CDR3nt: TGTGCCAGCAGTGAATTTATAGGACTAGCGGTACAAGAGACCCAGTACTTC; CDR3aa: CASSEFIGLAVQETQYF
j_gene: TRBJ2-1; abundance: .; v_gene: TRBV7-8; d_gene: .; CDR3nt: TGTGCCAGCAGCTTGCGGGCCGACAATGAGCAGTTCTTC; CDR3aa: CASSLRADNEQFF
j_gene: TRBJ1-2; abundance: few; v_gene: TRBV19; d_gene: TRBD1; CDR3nt: TGTGCCAGTAGTATCAGGGGGCCCCCATTTGGATATGGCTACACCTTC; CDR3aa: CASSIRGPPFGYGYTF
j_gene: TRBJ1-1; abundance: once; v_gene: TRBV5-1; d_gene: .; CDR3nt: TGCGCCAGCAGCTCCAGTATGAACACTGAAGCTTTCTTT; CDR3aa: CASSSSMNTEAFF
j_gene: TRBJ2-7; abundance: .; v_gene: TRBV5-1; d_gene: TRBD1; CDR3nt: TGCGCCAGCAGCGTAGAGACAGGGAACTTCGGCGAGCAGTACTTC; CDR3aa: CASSVETGNFGEQYF
j_gene: TRBJ2-7; abundance: .; v_gene: TRBV19; d_gene: TRBD1; CDR3nt: TGTGCCAGTAGGACCGGGACAGGGGCTTTCTACGAGCAGTACTTC; CDR3aa: CASRTGTGAFYEQYF
j_gene: TRBJ1-5; abundance: few; v_gene: TRBV4-1; d_gene: .; CDR3nt: TGCGCCAGCAGCAAAGACTCCAATCAGCCCCAGCATTTT; CDR3aa: CASSKDSNQPQHF
j_gene: TRBJ1-2; abundance: once; v_gene: TRBV6-5; d_gene: .; CDR3nt: TGTGCCAGCACCGGGAGGCTCAACTATGGCTACACCTTC; CDR3aa: CASTGRLNYGYTF